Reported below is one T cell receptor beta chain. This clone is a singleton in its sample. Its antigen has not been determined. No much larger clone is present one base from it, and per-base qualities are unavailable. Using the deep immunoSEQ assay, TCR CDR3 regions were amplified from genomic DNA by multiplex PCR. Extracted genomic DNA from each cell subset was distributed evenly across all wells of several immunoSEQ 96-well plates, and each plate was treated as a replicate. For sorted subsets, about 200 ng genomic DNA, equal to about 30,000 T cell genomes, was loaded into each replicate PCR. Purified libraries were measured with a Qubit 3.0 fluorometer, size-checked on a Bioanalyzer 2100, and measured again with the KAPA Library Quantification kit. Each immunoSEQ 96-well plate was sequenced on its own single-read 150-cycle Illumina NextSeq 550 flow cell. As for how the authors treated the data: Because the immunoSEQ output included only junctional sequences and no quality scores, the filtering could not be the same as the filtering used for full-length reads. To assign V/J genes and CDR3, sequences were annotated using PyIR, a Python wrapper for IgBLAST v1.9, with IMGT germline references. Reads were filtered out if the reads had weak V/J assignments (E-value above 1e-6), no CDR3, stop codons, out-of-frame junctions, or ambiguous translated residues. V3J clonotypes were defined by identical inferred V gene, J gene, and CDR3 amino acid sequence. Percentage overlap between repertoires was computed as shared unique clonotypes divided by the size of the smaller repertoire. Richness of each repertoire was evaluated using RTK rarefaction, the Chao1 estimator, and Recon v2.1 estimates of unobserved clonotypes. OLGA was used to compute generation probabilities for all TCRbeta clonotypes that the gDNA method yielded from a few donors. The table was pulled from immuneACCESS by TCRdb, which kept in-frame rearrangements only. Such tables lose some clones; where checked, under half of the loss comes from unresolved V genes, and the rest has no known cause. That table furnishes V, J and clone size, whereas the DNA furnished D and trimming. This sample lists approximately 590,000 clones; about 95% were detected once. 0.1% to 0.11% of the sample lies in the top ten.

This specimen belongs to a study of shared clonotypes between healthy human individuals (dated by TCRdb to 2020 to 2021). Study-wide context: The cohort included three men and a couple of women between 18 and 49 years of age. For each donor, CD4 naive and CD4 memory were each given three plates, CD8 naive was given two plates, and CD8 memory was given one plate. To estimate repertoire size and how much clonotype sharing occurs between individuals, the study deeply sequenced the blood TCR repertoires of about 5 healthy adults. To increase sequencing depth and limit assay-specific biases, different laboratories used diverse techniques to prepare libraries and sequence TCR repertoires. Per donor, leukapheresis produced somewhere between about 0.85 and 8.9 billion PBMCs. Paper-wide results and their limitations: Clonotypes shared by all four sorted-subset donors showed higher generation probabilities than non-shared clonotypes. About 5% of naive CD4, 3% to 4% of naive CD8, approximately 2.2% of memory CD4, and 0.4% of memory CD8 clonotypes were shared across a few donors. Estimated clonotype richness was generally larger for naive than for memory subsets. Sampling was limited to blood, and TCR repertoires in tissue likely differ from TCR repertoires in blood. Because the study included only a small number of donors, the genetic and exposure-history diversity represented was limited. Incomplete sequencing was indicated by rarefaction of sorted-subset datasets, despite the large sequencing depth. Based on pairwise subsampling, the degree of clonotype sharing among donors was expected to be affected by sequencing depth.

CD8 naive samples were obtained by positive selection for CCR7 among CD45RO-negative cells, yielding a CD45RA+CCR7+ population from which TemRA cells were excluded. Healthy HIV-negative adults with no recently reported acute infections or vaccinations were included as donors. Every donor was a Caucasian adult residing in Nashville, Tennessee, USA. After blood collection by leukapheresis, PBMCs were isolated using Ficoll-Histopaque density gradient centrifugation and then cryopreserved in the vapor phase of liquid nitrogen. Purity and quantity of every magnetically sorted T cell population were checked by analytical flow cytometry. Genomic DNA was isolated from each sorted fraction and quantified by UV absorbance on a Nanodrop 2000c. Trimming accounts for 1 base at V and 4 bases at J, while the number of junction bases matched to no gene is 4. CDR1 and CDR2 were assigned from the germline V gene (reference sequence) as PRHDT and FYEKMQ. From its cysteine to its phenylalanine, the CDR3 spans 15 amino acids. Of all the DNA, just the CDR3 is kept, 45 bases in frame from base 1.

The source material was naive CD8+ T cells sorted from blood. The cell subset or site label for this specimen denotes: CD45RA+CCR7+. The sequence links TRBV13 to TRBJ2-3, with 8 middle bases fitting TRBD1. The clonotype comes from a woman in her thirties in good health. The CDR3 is CASSLAGGSADTQYF. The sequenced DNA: TGTGCCAGCAGCTTAGCAGGGGGCTCGGCAGATACGCAGTATTTT.